This T cell receptor beta chain was recovered during a study of regulatory T cells in long-lasting Graves disease. Relying on iRepertoire HTBI primers and Arm-PCR of CDR3 regions, the team built TCR beta libraries. TCRdb ran MiXCR on the multiplex PCR reads and lists one entry per CDR3 protein. The sample records 500,000 to 800,000 distinct CDR3 sequences, around 30% being singletons. Comments on this clonotype: The antigen is undetermined.

This CDR3 is built from 15 residues. V lost 5 bases to trimming and J lost 4 bases, with 14 bases between them. Germline CDR1 MNHNS, CDR2 SASEGT. The time point: persistent/refractory GD, antithyroid drugs over 5 years with positive TRAb. PBMC-derived RNA was used for the TCR library. Study-wide results and limits: Authors noted too few samples as a limitation.

The specimen was peripheral blood mononuclear cells (PBMCs), collected when the disease was refractory, from a patient treated with antithyroid drugs. The clonotype comes from a female donor with Graves disease. The rearrangement links TRBV6-1 to TRBJ1-4; perhaps TRBD1 as D (5 bases). For the CDR3, the DNA is TGTGCCAGCAGTCCCGGACAAGGGTTTAATGAAAAACTGTTTTTT. This codes for CASSPGQGFNEKLFF.